This T cell receptor (beta chain) derives from a study of blood T cell repertoires in COVID-19. This CDR3 is 15 amino acids long. Germline loops: CDR1 LGHNT, CDR2 FRNRAP. V was trimmed by 6 bases and J by 1 base, leaving 14 bases between them. As handled by the study authors: Reference gene primer amplification gave nucleated cell count estimates. Generated by immunoSEQ multiplex PCR, the TCRdb table keeps only in-frame clones and is missing some. The DNA was the basis for D and trimming; V, J and clone size are from that table. The sample shows about 68,000 clones, about 90% of them seen only once. Seattle researchers signed up patients amid active infection and tracked them longitudinally.

Material for sequencing was peripheral blood. The TCR comes from a woman aged 45-59 years with COVID-19, enrolled during active disease. The chain combines TRBV12-5 with TRBJ2-3, with unresolved D. The CDR3 region has the DNA TGTGCTAGTGGCCTCACGCCCTCGGGCACAGATACGCAGTATTTT. It encodes CASGLTPSGTDTQYF.